This is a list of T cell receptor beta chains from one sample in a study of T cell responses to AZD1222 COVID-19 vaccine. Repertoires were generated with immunoSEQ multiplex PCR, while TCRdb's copy carries only in-frame clones and drops some. The data show 100,000 or so clones, with about 85% seen just once and 2% to 3% held by the top ten. The sequences come from peripheral blood, collected 28 days after the second AZD1222 dose. The receptors stem from an adult who received the AZD1222 COVID-19 vaccine. Both conserved end residues are part of each CDR3. A D gene is named only where the DNA matches it firmly. Rows may omit the clone size; those that give it use once, few, many or a size class.

CDR3nt: TGTGCCAGCAGCTCCGACAGGGTGTCCTACGAGCAGTACTTC
CDR3aa: CASSSDRVSYEQYF
abundance: .
j_gene: TRBJ2-7
v_gene: TRBV11-2
d_gene: TRBD1

CDR3nt: TGTGCCAGCACCCAACGGTTCAATCAGCCCCAGCATTTT
CDR3aa: CASTQRFNQPQHF
abundance: .
j_gene: TRBJ1-5
v_gene: TRBV2
d_gene: .

CDR3nt: TGTGCCAGCAGCTTAGATGCAAAGACCCAGTACTTC
CDR3aa: CASSLDAKTQYF
abundance: .
j_gene: TRBJ2-5
v_gene: TRBV7-2
d_gene: .

CDR3nt: TGTGCCAGCAGTTACATGGGACTGGCGGAGCTGTTTTTT
CDR3aa: CASSYMGLAELFF
abundance: .
j_gene: TRBJ2-2
v_gene: TRBV6-2/TRBV6-3
d_gene: .

CDR3nt: TGTGCCAGTAGTTCACCTGGGGACGGAGCTAACTATGGCTACACCTTC
CDR3aa: CASSSPGDGANYGYTF
abundance: .
j_gene: TRBJ1-2
v_gene: TRBV19
d_gene: .

CDR3nt: TGTGCCACCAGTCCTCGGGGGGCGTTCACAGATACGCAGTATTTT
CDR3aa: CATSPRGAFTDTQYF
abundance: .
j_gene: TRBJ2-3
v_gene: TRBV24-1
d_gene: .

CDR3nt: TGTGCCAGCACCCCCTCCGGGGATCAGCCCCAGCATTTT
CDR3aa: CASTPSGDQPQHF
abundance: .
j_gene: TRBJ1-5
v_gene: TRBV6-5
d_gene: .

CDR3nt: TGTGCCAGCTCACCACCGGGACAGGGGGCGCGTGAGCAGTTCTTC
CDR3aa: CASSPPGQGAREQFF
abundance: .
j_gene: TRBJ2-1
v_gene: TRBV18
d_gene: TRBD1

CDR3nt: TGTGCCAGCAGCCATGTTCACAGGGGGCTGTATGGCTACACCTTC
CDR3aa: CASSHVHRGLYGYTF
abundance: .
j_gene: TRBJ1-2
v_gene: TRBV14
d_gene: TRBD1

CDR3nt: TGCGCCGGTAGACTGGACCTGAACACTGAAGCTTTCTTT
CDR3aa: CAGRLDLNTEAFF
abundance: .
j_gene: TRBJ1-1
v_gene: TRBV10-2
d_gene: .

CDR3nt: TGTGCCAGCAGCTCCCAGGGCTCCTACGAGCAGTACTTC
CDR3aa: CASSSQGSYEQYF
abundance: .
j_gene: TRBJ2-7
v_gene: TRBV5-4
d_gene: .

CDR3nt: TGTGCCAGTAGCGAAAAGATAGCAGATACGCAGTATTTT
CDR3aa: CASSEKIADTQYF
abundance: .
j_gene: TRBJ2-3
v_gene: TRBV19
d_gene: .

CDR3nt: TGTGCCAGCAGCGGCGGACTAGCGGAGAACAATGAGCAGTTCTTC
CDR3aa: CASSGGLAENNEQFF
abundance: .
j_gene: TRBJ2-1
v_gene: TRBV9
d_gene: TRBD2

CDR3nt: TGCGCCAGCAGCCACACAACTAGCGGGAGCCCTAGCACAGATACGCAGTATTTT
CDR3aa: CASSHTTSGSPSTDTQYF
abundance: .
j_gene: TRBJ2-3
v_gene: TRBV4-3
d_gene: TRBD2

CDR3nt: TGTGCCAGCAGTGGCTACCGCTCCTACAATGAGCAGTTCTTC
CDR3aa: CASSGYRSYNEQFF
abundance: .
j_gene: TRBJ2-1
v_gene: TRBV5-4
d_gene: .

CDR3nt: TGTGCCAGCAGTCGACTCCCCCCCGGGACAGGGGTCGGGGCCAACGTCCTGACTTTC
CDR3aa: CASSRLPPGTGVGANVLTF
abundance: .
j_gene: TRBJ2-6
v_gene: TRBV6-6
d_gene: TRBD1

CDR3nt: TGCGCCAGCAGCTTGTTCAGCCGTGACCACTACGAGCAGTACTTC
CDR3aa: CASSLFSRDHYEQYF
abundance: .
j_gene: TRBJ2-7
v_gene: TRBV5-1
d_gene: .

CDR3nt: TGTGCCTGGAGACAGGGAGAGATCGTTGAAGCTTTCTTT
CDR3aa: CAWRQGEIVEAFF
abundance: .
j_gene: TRBJ1-1
v_gene: TRBV30
d_gene: .

CDR3nt: TGTGCCAGCAGTCAACCCCGTGGGGGGGCGTCTCGTGGCTACACCTTC
CDR3aa: CASSQPRGGASRGYTF
abundance: .
j_gene: TRBJ1-2
v_gene: TRBV27
d_gene: .

CDR3nt: TGTGCCAGCAGCGAGGGACTAGCGCGAGACACAGATACGCAGTATTTT
CDR3aa: CASSEGLARDTDTQYF
abundance: .
j_gene: TRBJ2-3
v_gene: TRBV5-4
d_gene: TRBD2

CDR3nt: TGTGCCAGCAGCGCCGGGACTAGCGGGAGGGTCTCCTACGAGCAGTACTTC
CDR3aa: CASSAGTSGRVSYEQYF
abundance: .
j_gene: TRBJ2-7
v_gene: TRBV7-8
d_gene: TRBD2

CDR3nt: TGTGCCAGCAGCTTAACGGGAGCGCCGGGAGATACGCAGTATTTT
CDR3aa: CASSLTGAPGDTQYF
abundance: .
j_gene: TRBJ2-3
v_gene: TRBV7-3
d_gene: .

CDR3nt: TGCGCCAGCAGCTACGTGGGGGGTTGGGATCAGCCCCAGCATTTT
CDR3aa: CASSYVGGWDQPQHF
abundance: .
j_gene: TRBJ1-5
v_gene: TRBV4-1
d_gene: .

CDR3nt: TGTGCCAGCAGCTTGGCAAGCGGGAGGTTGAGTGAGCAGTTCTTC
CDR3aa: CASSLASGRLSEQFF
abundance: .
j_gene: TRBJ2-1
v_gene: TRBV5-4
d_gene: TRBD2

CDR3nt: TGTGCCAGCAGCTCCTTTTCCGGGACAGGAGATAATTCACCCCTCCACTTT
CDR3aa: CASSSFSGTGDNSPLHF
abundance: .
j_gene: TRBJ1-6
v_gene: TRBV7-6
d_gene: TRBD1

CDR3nt: TGCGCCAGCAGCTTGAAAGCGGGAGGAACCGGGGAGCTGTTTTTT
CDR3aa: CASSLKAGGTGELFF
abundance: .
j_gene: TRBJ2-2
v_gene: TRBV5-1
d_gene: TRBD2

CDR3nt: TGTGCCAGCAGCGAGGGACTAGCGGGAGGGCTTATGGCCTACGAGCAGTACTTC
CDR3aa: CASSEGLAGGLMAYEQYF
abundance: .
j_gene: TRBJ2-7
v_gene: TRBV9
d_gene: TRBD2

CDR3nt: TGCGCCAGCATCATCAGCGGGAGAAGCACAGATACGCAGTATTTT
CDR3aa: CASIISGRSTDTQYF
abundance: .
j_gene: TRBJ2-3
v_gene: TRBV10-2
d_gene: TRBD2

CDR3nt: TGTGCCAGCAGCGCTCCGGGACAGTCGAACACTGAAGCTTTCTTT
CDR3aa: CASSAPGQSNTEAFF
abundance: .
j_gene: TRBJ1-1
v_gene: TRBV9
d_gene: TRBD1

CDR3nt: TGTGCCAGTAGTTCAGTCAGTGGGGACAGAGAGTACTTC
CDR3aa: CASSSVSGDREYF
abundance: .
j_gene: TRBJ2-7
v_gene: TRBV19
d_gene: TRBD1

CDR3nt: TGTGCCATCAGCAACTTCAAGAGCTCTGGAAACACCATATATTTT
CDR3aa: CAISNFKSSGNTIYF
abundance: once
j_gene: TRBJ1-3
v_gene: TRBV10-3
d_gene: .

CDR3nt: TGTGCCACCAGCAGAGAAATGGGGCCCTTAGGCTACACCTTC
CDR3aa: CATSREMGPLGYTF
abundance: .
j_gene: TRBJ1-2
v_gene: TRBV15
d_gene: .

CDR3nt: TGTGCCAGCAGCGTCTCGGGGGTGGGACAGCCCCAGCATTTT
CDR3aa: CASSVSGVGQPQHF
abundance: .
j_gene: TRBJ1-5
v_gene: TRBV7-9
d_gene: .

CDR3nt: TGTGCCACCGGGACTAGCGGGAGTTTAGGCTCCTACAATGAGCAGTTCTTC
CDR3aa: CATGTSGSLGSYNEQFF
abundance: .
j_gene: TRBJ2-1
v_gene: TRBV11-2
d_gene: TRBD2

CDR3nt: TGTGCCAGCAGTCACCGGGACAGGGGGCTTTTTTCTGGAAACACCATATATTTT
CDR3aa: CASSHRDRGLFSGNTIYF
abundance: .
j_gene: TRBJ1-3
v_gene: TRBV6-6
d_gene: TRBD1

CDR3nt: TGTGCCAGCAGCTTGACTAGCGGGTCCCACAATGAGCAGTTCTTC
CDR3aa: CASSLTSGSHNEQFF
abundance: few
j_gene: TRBJ2-1
v_gene: TRBV5-5
d_gene: TRBD2

CDR3nt: TGTGCCAGCAGCCAAGGGGGCCTAGTGACAGATACGCAGTATTTT
CDR3aa: CASSQGGLVTDTQYF
abundance: .
j_gene: TRBJ2-3
v_gene: TRBV14
d_gene: .